A single sample gave rise to the 6 T cell receptor beta chains below, sequenced in a study of blood T cell repertoires in COVID-19. Sequencing used immunoSEQ multiplex PCR; TCRdb keeps in-frame clones, though not all of them. The table shows approximately 250,000 clones, with about 91% occurring only once. The sequenced sample consisted of PBMCs or T cells enriched from blood (not recorded which). Receptors originate from a woman in her forties with acute COVID-19.

This clone was observed once. The chain has TRBV11-2 and TRBJ1-4; the D gene is possibly TRBD1 (6 bases). With 5 bases removed from V and 7 bases from J, the gap between germline ends came to 17 bases. The CDR3 contains 15 residues. The germline CDR1 and CDR2 sequences are SGHAT and FQNNGV. The CDR3 DNA sequence: TGTGCCAGCAGCCCCCAACAGGGATCGAGTGAAAAACTGTTTTTT. Residues: CASSPQQGSSEKLFF.

This chain links TRBV18 with TRBJ2-1, with no clear D. The CDR3 spans 15 residues. With 3 bases removed from V and 0 bases from J, the gap between germline ends came to 9 bases. The V gene's germline CDR1 is KGHSH and CDR2 LQKENI. DNA for the CDR3: TGTGCCAGCTCACCCAACCCTAGCTCCTACAATGAGCAGTTCTTC. This encodes CASSPNPSSYNEQFF.

V gene TRBV9 combines with J gene TRBJ2-7; maybe TRBD1 (7 bases). Germline CDR1 and CDR2: SGDLS and YYNGEE. V dropped 0 bases and J dropped 1 base, with 20 bases sitting between them. CDR3 length equals 18 residues. As DNA, the CDR3 is TGTGCCAGCAGCGTAGGCGCCCAGGGGGGCCTCCCATCCTACGAGCAGTACTTC. This gives the protein CASSVGAQGGLPSYEQYF.

This chain links TRBV12-3 or TRBV12-4 with TRBJ2-7; the D gene is possibly TRBD2 (6 bases). The V gene lost 3 bases and the J gene lost 7 bases, with 13 bases spanning the gap. CDR3 length: 13 amino acids. Written as DNA, the CDR3 is TGTGCCAGCAGTTTCGGGCAGGGAGGTGAGCAGTACTTC. Translating gives CASSFGQGGEQYF.

The chain couples TRBV5-4 to TRBJ2-3; TRBD2 matches 7 bases. CDR1 is SGHNT, CDR2 YYREEE, per germline (reference sequence). With 3 bases clipped from V and 5 bases from J, the junction kept 12 bases outside the gene matches. The CDR3 covers 16 residues. The CDR3 spells CASSSLLAGVGDTQYF. The CDR3 DNA is TGTGCCAGCAGCTCTTTATTGGCGGGAGTAGGAGATACGCAGTATTTT. Variable domain in full (rest from reference TRBV5-4 and TRBJ2-3): ETGVTQSPTHLIKTRGQQVTLRCSSQSGHNTVSWYQQALGQGPQFIFQYYREEENGRGNFPPRFSGLQFPNYSSELNVNALELDDSALYLCASSSLLAGVGDTQYFGPGTRLTVL.

The rearrangement joins TRBV15 to TRBJ1-5, with D tentatively TRBD1 (6 bases). CDR3 size: 14 residues. Trimming shortened V by 8 bases and J by 1 base, and 12 bases separated the two germline ends. Looked up from germline, CDR1 is LNHNV and CDR2 is YYDKDF (reference sequence). DNA of the CDR3: TGTGCCACCCGCGGCGGACAGAGCAATCAGCCCCAGCATTTT. Encoded protein: CATRGGQSNQPQHF.